There are many counts of the clone carrying this TCR beta chain. What it recognizes is unknown. During its preparation, the TCRbeta library received unique molecular identifiers. TCRdb reprocessed the PCR reads via MiXCR and lists one record per CDR3 protein. This table holds about 440,000 distinct CDR3 sequences, over 40% found once. The CDR3 is 16 amino acids. The germline V gene has CDR1 DFQATT and CDR2 SNEGSKA (reference sequence). V gave up 4 bases and J gave up 0 bases, with 19 bases separating them. The data originate from a study of T-cell reconstitution after alpha-beta-depleted transplantation in children. Study results and limitations: T-cell counts and diversity at one year post-transplant came mainly from newly produced T cells. Expanded graft clones, several hundred of them, were reportedly the source of alpha-beta T cells about two months after transplant. Some patients owed their high day-60 TCRbeta diversity to surviving recipient T cells and thymic progenitors.

The origin of this receptor is a girl between 2 and 10 years old with aplastic anemia, due to receive a stem cell transplant. The chain recombines TRBV20-1 with TRBJ2-7; tentative D call: TRBD2 (6 bases). The material sequenced was PBMCs, taken before TCRalphabeta/CD19-depleted stem cell transplant. CDR3 DNA: TGCAGTGCTACACCTCCTTGGGGGGAAAGCTCCTACGAGCAGTACTTC. Its translation: CSATPPWGESSYEQYF.